This TCR beta chain was sequenced for a study of blood T cell repertoires in COVID-19. Study background: Specimens from acute and convalescent COVID-19 originated in the United States, Italy and Spain.

Source study methods: Estimated nucleated cell counts came from reference gene primer amplification. TCRdb's table, derived via immunoSEQ multiplex PCR, lists solely in-frame clones and lacks some. That table is the source of V, J and clone size, and D and trimming were worked out from the DNA. The sample lists fewer than 60,000 clones; around 80% were seen once. V lost 1 base, J lost 2 bases, and 6 bases lay in between. CDR3 length: 14 amino acids. Germline lookup yields CDR1 SGHNT and CDR2 YENEEA. Sequencing used peripheral blood. The clonotype comes from a man aged 65 to 79 with acute or convalescent COVID-19. This sequence joins TRBV11-3 and TRBJ2-1; D might be TRBD2 (5 bases). The DNA for the CDR3 is TGTGCCAGCAGCTTAGGGACTGCCTACAATGAGCAGTTCTTC. The encoded protein is CASSLGTAYNEQFF.